This entry lists 18 T cell receptor beta chains sequenced from one sample in a study of shared clonotypes between healthy human individuals. Generated by immunoSEQ multiplex PCR, the TCRdb table keeps only in-frame clones and is missing some. The sample includes 750,000 to 1,000,000 clones, nearly 95% seen only once; the top ten take approximately 25%. CD45RO-negative CD8 cells positively selected for CCR7 made up the naive population, which excluded terminally differentiated effector memory CD45RA+ cells. The material sequenced was naive CD8+ T cells sorted from blood. Source of these receptors: a young man in good health.

The chain links TRBV7-9 to TRBJ2-7; tentatively, D is TRBD1 (7 bases). Trimming cost V 4 bases and J 6 bases, with 28 bases left between them. Germline values: CDR1 SEHNR, CDR2 FQNEAQ (reference sequence). This CDR3 is 18 amino acids long. CDR3 sequence (DNA): TGTGCCAGCAGCTCCGCTTCCAGGGGGGAGCGAGAGTACGGCGAGCAGTACTTC. This encodes CASSSASRGEREYGEQYF.

Here the CDR3 DNA reads TGTGCCAGCAGCTTGTCCCCTACTGGGGCCAACGTCCTGACTTTC. The encoded protein is CASSLSPTGANVLTF. The J gene is TRBJ2-6, the V gene TRBV5-6; D ambiguous. Trimming took 1 base from V and 2 from J, leaving 7 bases between them. In germline, CDR1 is SGHDT, CDR2 YYEEEE. CDR3 length: 15 residues.

This clone was seen a few times. The chain joins TRBV7-7 to TRBJ2-2; 7 bases agree with TRBD1. The trim removed 7 bases at V and 4 bases at J, leaving 6 bases unmatched. Germline CDR1 and CDR2: SSHAT and FNYEAQ (reference sequence). The length of the CDR3 is 14 residues. The CDR3 DNA reads TGTGCCAGCACCCAGACAGGGCTCACCGGGGAGCTGTTTTTT. This sequence encodes CASTQTGLTGELFF. The variable domain in full, with the rest retrieved from reference TRBV7-7 and TRBJ2-2, is GAGVSQSPRYKVTKRGQDVTLRCDPISSHATLYWYQQALGQGPEFLTYFNYEAQPDKSGLPSDRFSAERPEGSISTLTIQRTEQRDSAMYRCASTQTGLTGELFFGEGSRLTVL.

V is TRBV14 and J is TRBJ2-1, with a tentative D call TRBD1 (5 bases). Germline assignment: CDR1 SGHDN and CDR2 FVKESK. V was pared by 2 bases and J by 9 bases, with 14 bases between. The CDR3 is 14 amino acids. The CDR3 bases are TGTGCCAGCAGCCAACGGGCAGGGTACGGTGAGCAGTTCTTC. Translated: CASSQRAGYGEQFF.

The V and J genes are TRBV11-2 and TRBJ2-3; 12 bases are a match to TRBD2. With V trimmed by 5 bases and J by 2 bases, 5 bases remained unmatched. The CDR3 contains 16 residues. The germline V gene encodes CDR1 SGHAT and CDR2 FQNNGV. CDR3 in amino acids: CASSRGLAGNTDTQYF. CDR3 nucleotides: TGTGCCAGCAGCCGAGGACTAGCGGGAAACACAGATACGCAGTATTTT.

The chain carries TRBV5-6 and TRBJ2-7, with D uncertain. The germline V and J ends were trimmed by 4 bases and 0 bases, with 5 bases remaining between them. This CDR3 has 12 residues. Germline CDR1 reads SGHDT; CDR2 reads YYEEEE. The CDR3 region is CASSDNSYEQYF. DNA of the CDR3: TGTGCCAGCAGCGACAACTCCTACGAGCAGTACTTC.

CDR3 DNA: TGTGCCGGCCGTGGGGGAGGGCTGGAGACCCAGTACTTC. Translated: CAGRGGGLETQYF. The chain couples TRBV2 to TRBJ2-5, with 7 bases aligning to TRBD2. This CDR3 has 13 residues. The germline V gene has CDR1 SNHLY and CDR2 FYNNEI. The ends lost 11 bases at V and 5 bases at J; junction bases unmatched: 11.

The chain links TRBV25-1 to TRBJ2-7, with D perhaps TRBD2 (6 bases). Germline V gene lookup returns CDR1 MGHDK and CDR2 SYGVNS. Trimming took off 1 base at V and 4 bases at J, with 8 bases between the two ends. CDR3 size: 13 residues. CDR3 coding DNA: TGTGCCAGCAGTGAATGGGGGGAGTACGAGCAGTACTTC. It codes for CASSEWGEYEQYF.

The V and J genes are TRBV15 and TRBJ1-5; D unresolved. Per germline, CDR1 LNHNV and CDR2 YYDKDF (reference sequence). Trimming took off 0 bases at V and 0 bases at J, with 6 bases between the two ends. The length of the CDR3 is 15 residues. CDR3 in amino acids: CATSRDTDSNQPQHF. CDR3 in DNA: TGTGCCACCAGCAGAGATACAGATAGCAATCAGCCCCAGCATTTT.

CDR3 protein: CASHSGDSYEQYF. The CDR3 DNA reads as TGTGCCAGCCATAGCGGTGACTCCTACGAGCAGTACTTC. The genes are TRBV28 and TRBJ2-7; a possible D gene is TRBD2 (6 bases). The germline CDR1 and CDR2 sequences are MDHEN and SYDVKM. Trimming cost V 8 bases and J 0 bases, with 11 bases left between them. There are 13 residues in the CDR3.

This clone was observed a single time. The gene calls are TRBV4-1 and TRBJ2-3; D remains ambiguous. This CDR3 has 13 amino acids. In germline, CDR1 is MGHRA, CDR2 YSYEKL. V was trimmed by 1 base and J by 5 bases, leaving 7 bases between them. This CDR3 is CASSQGKGDTQYF. CDR3 DNA: TGCGCCAGCAGCCAAGGGAAAGGAGATACGCAGTATTTT.

V and J are TRBV6-5 and TRBJ2-7; 7 nucleotides agree with TRBD1. Per the germline V gene, CDR1 is MNHEY and CDR2 is SVGAGI. The CDR3 consists of 13 residues. Trimming cost V 6 bases and J 4 bases; bases outside gene matches: 6. This chain's CDR3 is CASSQGQNYEQYF. In nucleotides, the CDR3 is TGTGCCAGCAGCCAGGGACAGAATTACGAGCAGTACTTC.

CDR3 nucleotide sequence: TGTGCCAGCAGCTTAGGGGGACAGGGTAGGTTCTTC. It encodes CASSLGGQGRFF. The chain is built from TRBV13 and TRBJ2-1, with 9 bases fitting TRBD1. The CDR3 has 12 residues. Germline lookup yields CDR1 PRHDT and CDR2 FYEKMQ (reference sequence). V was pared by 0 bases and J by 15 bases, with 3 bases of the junction left unmatched. The full variable domain, with the rest looked up from reference TRBV13 and TRBJ2-1, is AAGVIQSPRHLIKEKRETATLKCYPIPRHDTVYWYQQGPGQDPQFLISFYEKMQSDKGSIPDRFSAQQFSDYHSELNMSSLELGDSALYFCASSLGGQGRFFGPGTRLTVL.

The CDR3 loop reads CASSAGLSRAEKLFF. The CDR3 DNA follows: TGTGCCAGCAGTGCAGGGTTGTCGAGGGCCGAAAAACTGTTTTTT. The chain recombines TRBV28 with TRBJ1-4; a weak D match, TRBD1 (5 bases). Trimming took off 5 bases at V and 8 bases at J, with 18 bases between the two ends. This CDR3 comprises 15 residues. The germline CDR1 and CDR2 sequences are MDHEN and SYDVKM.

The chain uses TRBV7-8 and TRBJ2-1; D unresolved. The V end was cut by 2 bases, the J end by 0 bases, with 8 bases between. This CDR3 is 15 amino acids long. CDR1 and CDR2 (germline): SGHVS, FQNEAQ. CDR3 in DNA: TGTGCCAGCAGCTTAAGGACGAGCTCCTACAATGAGCAGTTCTTC. It yields the protein CASSLRTSSYNEQFF.

The chain couples TRBV4-1 to TRBJ2-2, with D possibly matching TRBD1 (5 bases). CDR1 is MGHRA and CDR2 is YSYEKL in the germline V gene. CDR3 length: 16 amino acids. With 3 bases removed from V and 5 bases from J, the gap between germline ends came to 16 bases. The CDR3 is CASSHLQVPPTGELFF. The DNA for the CDR3 is TGCGCCAGCAGCCATTTACAGGTCCCGCCGACCGGGGAGCTGTTTTTT.

This clone was observed a handful of times. This chain uses TRBV14 with TRBJ2-7; 8 nucleotides agree with TRBD2. Germline CDR1 SGHDN, CDR2 FVKESK. The CDR3 length is 13 residues. V shed 3 bases, J shed 6 bases, and the junction held 4 bases outside the gene matches. In nucleotides, the CDR3 is TGTGCCAGCAGCCACGGACTAGCTGTCGAGCAGTACTTC. Its translation: CASSHGLAVEQYF. Full variable domain (remainder filled in from reference TRBV14 and TRBJ2-7): EAGVTQFPSHSVIEKGQTVTLRCDPISGHDNLYWYRRVMGKEIKFLLHFVKESKQDESGMPNNRFLAERTGGTYSTLKVQPAELEDSGVYFCASSHGLAVEQYFGPGTRLTVT.

The chain recombines TRBV4-3 with TRBJ2-7, with a possible D match to TRBD2 (6 bases). Trimming removed 0 bases at V and 6 bases at J, with 12 bases between. Germline V lookup: CDR1 LGHNA, CDR2 YSLEER. The CDR3 length is 14 residues. CDR3: CASSQDFLATEQYF. In nucleotides, the CDR3 is TGCGCCAGCAGCCAAGATTTCCTAGCGACCGAGCAGTACTTC.